What follows is one T cell receptor beta chain and its context. The sample belongs to a study of blood T cell repertoires in COVID-19. The table came from immunoSEQ multiplex PCR; TCRdb's copy has only in-frame clones and leaves some out. The sample shows roughly 93,000 clones, 89% of them seen only once. CDR3 length: 13 amino acids. Looked up from germline, CDR1 is GTSNPN and CDR2 is SVGIG (reference sequence). The V gene lost 5 bases and the J gene lost 6 bases, with 11 bases spanning the gap. This TCR was sampled from a man aged 45-60 years with acute or convalescent COVID-19. This sequence joins TRBV30 and TRBJ1-6; D perhaps matches TRBD1 (6 bases). The sequencing input was peripheral blood. The CDR3 protein is CAWGEQGNSPLHF. CDR3 coding DNA: TGTGCCTGGGGGGAACAGGGTAATTCACCCCTCCACTTT.